Sequencing of this T cell receptor beta chain was carried out in a study of cytomegalovirus exposure and HLA in healthy donors. General observations from the study: There were about 160 TCR beta chains listed as cytomegalovirus-associated. As confirmed in vitro, a few CMV-associated chains were specific for CMV antigens. In a later analysis, donors in an Asian-associated ancestry cluster reportedly had fewer N-insertions in productive TCRs than the cohort mean.

Concerning this clone itself: Its target is not known.

V gave up 4 bases and J gave up 2 bases; unmatched junction bases: 9. The CDR3 has 16 residues. Germline V lookup: CDR1 SGHNT, CDR2 YYREEE (reference sequence). 13 Jbeta primers and 60 Vbeta primers were used for the PCR. Authors' methods: In a later analysis, about 12 million of approximately 86 million unique beta chains occurred in at least two donors. This table comes from immunoSEQ multiplex PCR, and its TCRdb copy is limited to in-frame clones, with some not included. The D gene and trimming were derived from the DNA, and the V and J assignments and clone size from that table. The top ten clones hold 0.95% to 1.4% of a sample with some 190,000 clones, 60% to 85% of them seen once.

The clonotype originates from a woman between 40 and 55 years old in good health and CMV-seronegative. The material sequenced was PBMCs. The V and J genes are TRBV5-4 and TRBJ2-5; 9 bases fit TRBD2. CDR3 bases: TGTGCCAGCAGCGCCGGGGGAGCGGGAGGACAAGAGACCCAGTACTTC. This gives the protein CASSAGGAGGQETQYF.